This T cell receptor beta chain was retrieved from a study of beta chain features in type 1 diabetes. Study-wide context: No age, gender or cell yield differences were seen between patients and healthy donors. There were 107,917,701 sorted cells examined across all samples.

Each of the CD4+ naive, central memory, regulatory and stem cell-like memory populations was sorted via CD45RO/CCR7/CD25/CD127/CD95/CD27. Looked up from germline, CDR1 is LNHNV and CDR2 is YYDKDF (reference sequence). V lost 1 base and J lost 0, with 12 bases in between. The CDR3 spans 16 residues. Sequencing targeted expressed TCRB transcripts, as all isolated RNA had been reverse transcribed. Some clones are missing from TCRdb's copy, which holds only in-frame ones; the method was immunoSEQ multiplex PCR. The sample has around 450,000 clones, roughly an eighth seen once. Sequenced input: naive CD4+ T cells from blood. This receptor was identified in a woman aged 18 to 35 in good health. V is TRBV15 and J is TRBJ2-5, with D perhaps given as TRBD1 or TRBD2 (5 bases each). The DNA of the CDR3 is TGTGCCACCAGCAGAGGGGACGCGGTGTACCAAGAGACCCAGTACTTC. Translating gives CATSRGDAVYQETQYF.